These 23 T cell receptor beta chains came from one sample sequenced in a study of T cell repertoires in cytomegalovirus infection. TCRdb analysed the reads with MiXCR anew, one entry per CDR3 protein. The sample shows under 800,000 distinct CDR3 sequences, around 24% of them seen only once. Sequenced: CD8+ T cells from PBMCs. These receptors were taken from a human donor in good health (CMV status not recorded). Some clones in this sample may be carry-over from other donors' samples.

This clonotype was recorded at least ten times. CDR3 sequence reads: CASSLGMGAYNEQFF. CDR3 sequence (DNA): TGTGCCAGCAGCTTAGGAATGGGGGCCTACAATGAGCAGTTCTTC. The chain uses TRBV7-2 and TRBJ2-1, with D possibly being TRBD1 or TRBD2 (5 bases each). The ends were cut back, 1 base at V and 2 bases at J, with 9 bases in the middle. Germline CDR1 and CDR2: SGHTA and FQGNSA. There are 15 residues in the CDR3.

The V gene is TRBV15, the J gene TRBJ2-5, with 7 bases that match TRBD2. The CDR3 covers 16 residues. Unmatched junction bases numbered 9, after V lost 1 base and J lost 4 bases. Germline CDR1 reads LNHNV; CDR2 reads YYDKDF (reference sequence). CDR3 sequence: CATSRGGAGLLETQYF. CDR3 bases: TGTGCCACCAGCAGAGGTGGAGCGGGGCTTTTAGAGACCCAGTACTTC.

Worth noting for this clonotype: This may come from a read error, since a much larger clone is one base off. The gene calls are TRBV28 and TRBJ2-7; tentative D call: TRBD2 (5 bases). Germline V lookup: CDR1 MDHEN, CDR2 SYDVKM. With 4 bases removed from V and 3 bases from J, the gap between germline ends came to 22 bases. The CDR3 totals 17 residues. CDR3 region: CASSSSGEPYGRYEQYV. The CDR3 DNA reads TGTGCCAGCAGTTCCTCCGGGGAACCTTACGGACGCTACGAGCAGTACGTC.

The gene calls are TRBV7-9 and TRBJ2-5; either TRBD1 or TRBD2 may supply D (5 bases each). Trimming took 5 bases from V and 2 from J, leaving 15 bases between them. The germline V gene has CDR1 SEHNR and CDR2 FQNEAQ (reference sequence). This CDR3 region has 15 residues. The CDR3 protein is CASSPRTAGQETQYF. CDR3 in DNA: TGTGCCAGCAGCCCACGGACTGCAGGGCAAGAGACCCAGTACTTC.

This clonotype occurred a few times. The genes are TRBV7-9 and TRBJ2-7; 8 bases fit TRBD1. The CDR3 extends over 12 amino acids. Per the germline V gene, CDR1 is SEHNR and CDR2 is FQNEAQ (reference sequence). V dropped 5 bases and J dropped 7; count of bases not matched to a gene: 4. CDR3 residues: CASSGQGDEQYF. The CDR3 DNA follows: TGTGCCAGCAGCGGACAGGGCGATGAGCAGTACTTC.

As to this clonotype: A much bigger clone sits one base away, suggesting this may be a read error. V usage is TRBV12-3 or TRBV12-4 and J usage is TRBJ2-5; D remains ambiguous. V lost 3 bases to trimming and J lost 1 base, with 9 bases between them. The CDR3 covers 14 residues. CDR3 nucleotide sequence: TGTGCCAGCAGTTTTATGTGGACCCAAGAGACCCAGTACTTC. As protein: CASSFMWTQETQYF.

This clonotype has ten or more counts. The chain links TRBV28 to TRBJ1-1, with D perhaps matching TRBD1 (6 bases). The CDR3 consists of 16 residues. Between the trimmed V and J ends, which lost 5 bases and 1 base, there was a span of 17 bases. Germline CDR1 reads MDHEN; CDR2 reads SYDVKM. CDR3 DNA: TGTGCCAGCAGTCCCAGAGGGGGAAACAGGAACACTGAAGCTTTCTTT. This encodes CASSPRGGNRNTEAFF.

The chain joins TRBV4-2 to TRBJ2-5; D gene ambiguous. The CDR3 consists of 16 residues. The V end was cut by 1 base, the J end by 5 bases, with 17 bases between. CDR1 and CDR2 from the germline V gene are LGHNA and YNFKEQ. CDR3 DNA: TGTGCCAGCAGCCAAGCCGAGGAGACGGCCTCCGAGACCCAGTACTTC. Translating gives CASSQAEETASETQYF.

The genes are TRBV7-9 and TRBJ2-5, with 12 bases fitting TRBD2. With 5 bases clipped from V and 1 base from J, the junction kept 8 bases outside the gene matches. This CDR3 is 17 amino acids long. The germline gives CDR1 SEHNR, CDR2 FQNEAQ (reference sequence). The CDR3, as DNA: TGTGCCAGCAGCCCCCAGACTAGCGGGGGCTTCCAAGAGACCCAGTACTTC. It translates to CASSPQTSGGFQETQYF.

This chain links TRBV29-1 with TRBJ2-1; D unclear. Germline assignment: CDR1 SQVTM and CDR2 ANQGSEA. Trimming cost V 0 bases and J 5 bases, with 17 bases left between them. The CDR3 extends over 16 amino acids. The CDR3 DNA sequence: TGCAGCGTTGAAGATCTAGGGCAGTCACTTCACAATGAGCAGTTCTTC. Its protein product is CSVEDLGQSLHNEQFF.

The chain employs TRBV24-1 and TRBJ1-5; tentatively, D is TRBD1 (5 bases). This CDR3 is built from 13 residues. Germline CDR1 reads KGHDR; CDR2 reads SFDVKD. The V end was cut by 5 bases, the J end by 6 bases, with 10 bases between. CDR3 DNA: TGTGCCACCAGTGGGAGGGGTAGTCAGCCCCAGCATTTT. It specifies CATSGRGSQPQHF.

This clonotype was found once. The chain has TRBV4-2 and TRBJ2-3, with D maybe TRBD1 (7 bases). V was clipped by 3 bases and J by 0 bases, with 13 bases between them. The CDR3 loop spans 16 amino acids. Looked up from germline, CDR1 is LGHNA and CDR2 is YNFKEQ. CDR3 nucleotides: TGTGCCAGCAGCCAGGAGGGGGCTCCGAGCACAGATACGCAGTATTTT. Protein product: CASSQEGAPSTDTQYF.

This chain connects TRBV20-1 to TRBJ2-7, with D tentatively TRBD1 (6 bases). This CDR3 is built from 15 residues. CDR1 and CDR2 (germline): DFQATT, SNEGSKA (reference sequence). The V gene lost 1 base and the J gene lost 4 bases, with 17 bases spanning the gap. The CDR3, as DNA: TGCAGTGCTAGAGTCGTTGGGGGACACCCATACGAGCAGTACGTC. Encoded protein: CSARVVGGHPYEQYV.

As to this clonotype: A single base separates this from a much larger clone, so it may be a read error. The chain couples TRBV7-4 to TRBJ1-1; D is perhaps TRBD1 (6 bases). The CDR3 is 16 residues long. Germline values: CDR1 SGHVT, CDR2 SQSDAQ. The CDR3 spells CVSSLAVTGPYTEAFF. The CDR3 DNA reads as TGTGTCAGCAGCCTAGCGGTGACAGGCCCGTACACTGAAGCTTTCTTT.

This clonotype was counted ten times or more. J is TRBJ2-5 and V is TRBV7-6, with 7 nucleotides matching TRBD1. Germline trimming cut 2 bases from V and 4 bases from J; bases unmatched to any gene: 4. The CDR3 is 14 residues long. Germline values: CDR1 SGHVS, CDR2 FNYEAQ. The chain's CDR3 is CASSLYGTVETQYF. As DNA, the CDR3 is TGTGCCAGCAGCTTATACGGGACAGTAGAGACCCAGTACTTC.

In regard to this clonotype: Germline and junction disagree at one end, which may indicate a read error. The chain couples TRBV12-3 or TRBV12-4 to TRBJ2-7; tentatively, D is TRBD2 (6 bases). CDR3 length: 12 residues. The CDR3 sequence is CVSSLGRYEQYF. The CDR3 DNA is TGTGTCAGCAGTCTAGGGAGGTACGAGCAGTACTTC.

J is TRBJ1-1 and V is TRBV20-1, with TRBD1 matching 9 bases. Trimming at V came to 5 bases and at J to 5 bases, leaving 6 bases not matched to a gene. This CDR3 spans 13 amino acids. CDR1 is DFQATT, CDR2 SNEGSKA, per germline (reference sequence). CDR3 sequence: CSAGGQGMTEAFF. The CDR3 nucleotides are TGCAGTGCTGGTGGACAGGGGATGACTGAAGCTTTCTTT.

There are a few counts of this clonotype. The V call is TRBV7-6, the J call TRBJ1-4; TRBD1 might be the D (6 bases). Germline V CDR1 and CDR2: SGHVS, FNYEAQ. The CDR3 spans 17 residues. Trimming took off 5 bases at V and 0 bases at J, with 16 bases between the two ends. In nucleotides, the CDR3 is TGTGCCAGCAGCGGCGCCGGGACACCGGCAACTAATGAAAAACTGTTTTTT. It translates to CASSGAGTPATNEKLFF.

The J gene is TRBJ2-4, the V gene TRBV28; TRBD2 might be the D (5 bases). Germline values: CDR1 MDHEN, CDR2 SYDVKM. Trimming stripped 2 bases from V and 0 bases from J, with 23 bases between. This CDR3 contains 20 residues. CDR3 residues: CASSLGGTAIPTKAKNIQYF. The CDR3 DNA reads TGTGCCAGCAGTTTAGGAGGCACTGCAATCCCAACCAAAGCCAAAAACATTCAGTACTTC.

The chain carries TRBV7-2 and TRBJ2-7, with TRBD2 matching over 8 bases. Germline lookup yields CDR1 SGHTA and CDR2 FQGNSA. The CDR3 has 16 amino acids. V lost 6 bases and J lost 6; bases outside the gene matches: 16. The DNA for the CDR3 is TGTGCCAGCAGTTATAAACCCGGGACTAGAACCCTCGAGCAGTACTTC. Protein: CASSYKPGTRTLEQYF.

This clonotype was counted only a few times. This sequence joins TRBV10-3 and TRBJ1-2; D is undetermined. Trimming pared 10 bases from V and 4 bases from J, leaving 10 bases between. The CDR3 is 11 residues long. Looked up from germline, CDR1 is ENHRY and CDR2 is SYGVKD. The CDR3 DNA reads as TGTGCCACCCGGAGCGCCTATGGCTACACCTTC. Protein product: CATRSAYGYTF.

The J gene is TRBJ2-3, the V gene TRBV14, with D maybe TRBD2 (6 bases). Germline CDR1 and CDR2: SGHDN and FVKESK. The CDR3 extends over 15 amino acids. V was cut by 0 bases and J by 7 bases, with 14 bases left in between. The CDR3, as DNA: TGTGCCAGCAGCCAAGAGGAGACGGCGGGATATACGCAGTATTTT. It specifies CASSQEETAGYTQYF.

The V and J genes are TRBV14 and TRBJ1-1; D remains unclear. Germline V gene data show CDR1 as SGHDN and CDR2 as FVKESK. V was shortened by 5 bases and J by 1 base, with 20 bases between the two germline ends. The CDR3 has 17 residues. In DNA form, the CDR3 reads TGTGCCAGCAGCTCGGGAACCCCAAGGCCCCCGAACACTGAAGCTTTCTTT. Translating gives CASSSGTPRPPNTEAFF.